These 16 T cell receptor beta chains originate from one sample sequenced in a study of CD8+CD57+ T cells in acquired aplastic anemia. The study profiled TCR beta VDJ and CDR3 using genomic DNA as template. TCRdb called the reads again in MiXCR, with one record for every CDR3 protein. This sample yields roughly 100,000 distinct CDR3 sequences, of which roughly two thirds are seen a single time; 65% belongs to the top ten. The sequenced patients had an expansion of CD8+CD57+ cells seen by flow cytometry. The specimen was sorted CD4+, CD8+, or CD8+CD57+ T cells (not recorded which) from PBMCs. Receptors were obtained from a human donor with aplastic anemia.

The chain is built from TRBV20-1 and TRBJ2-5; D call uncertain. Trimming took 5 bases from V and 2 from J, leaving 6 bases between them. The CDR3 is 11 amino acids. Germline values: CDR1 DFQATT, CDR2 SNEGSKA (reference sequence). Written as DNA, the CDR3 is TGCAGTGCTCAACAGCAAGAGACCCAGTACTTC. This sequence encodes CSAQQQETQYF.

The chain is built from TRBV20-1 and TRBJ1-5; D is unclear. The germline CDR1 and CDR2 sequences are DFQATT and SNEGSKA (reference sequence). V dropped 4 bases and J dropped 3 bases, with 7 bases sitting between them. The CDR3 totals 12 residues. CDR3 amino acids: CSANTANQPQHF. CDR3 sequence (DNA): TGCAGTGCTAACACCGCCAATCAGCCCCAGCATTTT.

This clonotype was observed a few times. The chain joins TRBV20-1 to TRBJ2-7; D is unclear. This CDR3 is 13 amino acids long. Deletions cut 0 bases from V and 4 bases from J, with 10 bases between. Germline V gene lookup returns CDR1 DFQATT and CDR2 SNEGSKA (reference sequence). CDR3 sequence (DNA): TGCAGTGCTAGAGATCTGGTGTTGTACGAGCAGTACTTC. This encodes CSARDLVLYEQYF.

This sequence joins TRBV7-8 and TRBJ1-1; TRBD1 aligns across 9 bases. CDR3 length equals 13 residues. Looked up from germline, CDR1 is SGHVS and CDR2 is FQNEAQ. After removal of 5 bases from V and 4 bases from J, the junction contained 2 bases not matched to a gene. The CDR3 DNA is TGTGCCAGCAGCGGACAGGGGCCCACTGAAGCTTTCTTT. Its translation: CASSGQGPTEAFF.

This clonotype was observed a few times. The chain is built from TRBV20-1 and TRBJ1-6; perhaps TRBD1 as D (5 bases). The V and J ends lost 3 bases and 8 bases respectively, with 17 bases between them. The CDR3 is 15 amino acids. Germline loops: CDR1 DFQATT, CDR2 SNEGSKA (reference sequence). As DNA, the CDR3 is TGCAGTGCTAGTCCCAGGGTAGTGTTTGATTCACCCCTCCACTTT. The encoded protein is CSASPRVVFDSPLHF.

V is TRBV15 and J is TRBJ2-7; no definite D call. This CDR3 has 14 amino acids. CDR1 LNHNV and CDR2 YYDKDF come from the germline V gene (reference sequence). V was trimmed by 0 bases and J by 1 base, leaving 7 bases between them. In nucleotides, the CDR3 is TGTGCCACCAGCAGAGATCTACAGTCCTACGAGCAGTACTTC. Amino acid sequence: CATSRDLQSYEQYF. Looking up the rest from reference TRBV15 and TRBJ2-7 gives the full variable domain: DAMVIQNPRYQVTQFGKPVTLSCSQTLNHNVMYWYQQKSSQAPKLLFHYYDKDFNNEADTPDNFQSRRPNTSFCFLDIRSPGLGDTAMYLCATSRDLQSYEQYFGPGTRLTVT.

This clonotype has a handful of counts. The chain uses TRBV10-3 and TRBJ2-7; D is perhaps TRBD2 (6 bases). This CDR3 comprises 14 residues. The V gene lost 3 bases and the J gene lost 3 bases, with 12 bases spanning the gap. From germline, CDR1 is ENHRY and CDR2 SYGVKD. The CDR3 reads CAISDGGRYYEQYF. CDR3 DNA sequence: TGTGCCATCAGTGACGGAGGGCGGTACTACGAGCAGTACTTC.

The chain is built from TRBV11-2 and TRBJ2-2; 7 bases agree with TRBD2. This CDR3 is built from 16 residues. Germline V gene lookup returns CDR1 SGHAT and CDR2 FQNNGV. The V gene end was trimmed by 2 bases and the J gene end by 0 bases; junction bases not matched to a gene: 3. The CDR3 is CASSLNSGSNTGELFF. DNA of the CDR3: TGTGCCAGCAGCTTAAATAGCGGGTCGAACACCGGGGAGCTGTTTTTT. The full variable domain, rest sourced from reference TRBV11-2 and TRBJ2-2, is EAGVAQSPRYKIIEKRQSVAFWCNPISGHATLYWYQQILGQGPKLLIQFQNNGVVDDSQLPKDRFSAERLKGVDSTLKIQPAKLEDSAVYLCASSLNSGSNTGELFFGEGSRLTVL.

The chain combines TRBV9 with TRBJ1-5; the D is unclear. The CDR3 is made up of 13 amino acids. Deletions cut 1 base from V and 5 bases from J, with 7 bases between. The V gene's germline CDR1 is SGDLS and CDR2 YYNGEE. The CDR3 DNA reads as TGTGCCAGCAGCGTAAGTGGGGATCAGCCCCAGCATTTT. Translated, it gives CASSVSGDQPQHF.

The chain joins TRBV19 to TRBJ1-1; a possible D gene is TRBD1 (5 bases). CDR3 size: 15 residues. CDR1 is LNHDA, CDR2 SQIVND, per germline (reference sequence). V was clipped by 5 bases and J by 3 bases, with 16 bases between them. The CDR3, as DNA: TGTGCCAGTAGTCATGAGCCCCAGGGACACACTGAAGCTTTCTTT. This codes for CASSHEPQGHTEAFF. Drawing the rest from reference TRBV19 and TRBJ1-1, the complete variable domain is DGGITQSPKYLFRKEGQNVTLSCEQNLNHDAMYWYRQDPGQGLRLIYYSQIVNDFQKGDIAEGYSVSREKKESFPLTVTSAQKNPTAFYLCASSHEPQGHTEAFFGQGTRLTVV.

This clonotype was detected a few times. The chain links TRBV10-2 to TRBJ2-7, with 7 bases matching TRBD1. The ends lost 7 bases at V and 3 bases at J; junction bases unmatched: 3. CDR1 and CDR2 from the germline V gene are WSHSY and SAAADI. The CDR3 covers 12 residues. For the CDR3, the DNA is TGCGCCAGCATGGGGGACAGCTACGAGCAGTACTTC. This codes for CASMGDSYEQYF.

The CDR3, as DNA: TGTGCCAGCACCAAATCGGGGGGGGCGATGAATTCACCCCTCCACTTT. It translates to CASTKSGGAMNSPLHF. The gene calls are TRBV11-2 and TRBJ1-6; D might be TRBD1 (6 bases). The V end lost 7 bases, the J end lost 7 bases, and 20 bases lay between the germline ends. The length of the CDR3 is 16 residues. Germline CDR1 and CDR2: SGHAT and FQNNGV.

This rearrangement joins TRBV20-1 to TRBJ1-1; maybe TRBD1 (5 bases). The CDR3 loop spans 10 amino acids. Trimming took 2 bases from V and 9 from J, leaving 7 bases between them. CDR1 is DFQATT, CDR2 SNEGSKA, per germline (reference sequence). This CDR3 reads CSARQGKAFF. DNA of the CDR3: TGCAGTGCTAGACAGGGTAAAGCTTTCTTT.

The chain has TRBV10-3 and TRBJ1-1; D uncertain. Germline V gene lookup returns CDR1 ENHRY and CDR2 SYGVKD. The CDR3 is 14 residues long. Trimming removed 6 bases from V and 3 bases from J, with 14 bases in between. CDR3 sequence reads: CAIRARTDDTEAFF. The CDR3 region has the DNA TGTGCCATCAGGGCCCGGACCGACGACACTGAAGCTTTCTTT.

The J gene is TRBJ2-1, the V gene TRBV10-3, with TRBD2 identical over 10 bases. This CDR3 contains 17 residues. The V gene's germline CDR1 is ENHRY and CDR2 SYGVKD. The V gene end was trimmed by 0 bases and the J gene end by 6 bases; junction bases not matched to a gene: 8. The chain's CDR3 is CAISESKSGGALNEQFF. The DNA for the CDR3 is TGTGCCATCAGTGAGTCGAAAAGCGGGGGGGCTCTCAATGAGCAGTTCTTC.

This chain uses TRBV20-1 with TRBJ2-3, with 14 bases aligning to TRBD2. From germline, CDR1 is DFQATT and CDR2 SNEGSKA (reference sequence). V gave up 6 bases and J gave up 0 bases; unmatched junction bases: 5. The CDR3 has 16 residues. DNA for the CDR3: TGCAGTGCAGGACTAGCGGGGGGAAGTAGCACAGATACGCAGTATTTT. Its protein is CSAGLAGGSSTDTQYF.